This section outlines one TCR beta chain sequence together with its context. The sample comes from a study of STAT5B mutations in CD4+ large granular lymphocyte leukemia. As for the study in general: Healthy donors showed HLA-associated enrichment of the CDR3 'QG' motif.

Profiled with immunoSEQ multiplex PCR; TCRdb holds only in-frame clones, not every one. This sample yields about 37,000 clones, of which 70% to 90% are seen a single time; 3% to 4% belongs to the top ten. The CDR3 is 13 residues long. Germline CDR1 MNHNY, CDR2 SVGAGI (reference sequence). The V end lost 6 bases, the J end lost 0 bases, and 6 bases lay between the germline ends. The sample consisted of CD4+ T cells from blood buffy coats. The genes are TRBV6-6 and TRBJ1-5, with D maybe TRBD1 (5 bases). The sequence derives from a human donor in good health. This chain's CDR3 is CASRTDSNQPQHF. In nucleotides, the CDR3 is TGTGCCAGCAGGACAGATAGCAATCAGCCCCAGCATTTT.